The 21 T cell receptor beta chains in this list originate from one sample, sequenced in a study of technical replicates of blood from several donors. Data came from immunoSEQ multiplex PCR; TCRdb stores just in-frame clones and leaves some out. The sample lists about 83,000 clones, approximately 96% occurring once. Sequenced material: T cells isolated from PBMCs. The receptors here all came from a human donor in good health.

The CDR3 is CASALRGYNEQFF. CDR3 DNA: TGTGCCAGTGCGCTACGGGGCTACAATGAGCAGTTCTTC. This sequence joins TRBV27 and TRBJ2-1, with D tentatively TRBD2 (5 bases). CDR3 length: 13 residues. Looked up from germline, CDR1 is MNHEY and CDR2 is SMNVEV (reference sequence). Trimming took off 9 bases at V and 3 bases at J, with 12 bases between the two ends.

The J gene is TRBJ2-7, the V gene TRBV7-9, with D possibly TRBD2 on 6 matching bases. This CDR3 spans 17 amino acids. The V and J ends lost 5 bases and 3 bases respectively, with 23 bases between them. Germline V CDR1 and CDR2: SEHNR, FQNEAQ (reference sequence). CDR3 protein: CASSLENPGLGGYEQYF. CDR3 bases: TGTGCCAGCAGCCTCGAAAACCCAGGGCTGGGGGGCTACGAGCAGTACTTC.

The rearrangement joins TRBV11-3 to TRBJ2-1; tentative D call: TRBD1 (6 bases). Per germline, CDR1 SGHNT and CDR2 YENEEA. This CDR3 is built from 14 residues. Trimming took 0 bases from V and 7 from J, leaving 10 bases between them. CDR3 residues: CASSLERTVNEQFF. For the CDR3, the DNA is TGTGCCAGCAGCTTAGAACGGACAGTTAATGAGCAGTTCTTC.

V and J are TRBV18 and TRBJ2-1; D ambiguous. Germline CDR1 reads KGHSH; CDR2 reads LQKENI. CDR3 size: 13 residues. V lost 1 base, J lost 6 bases, and 7 bases lay in between. CDR3 sequence: CASSPRAFNEQFF. In DNA form, the CDR3 reads TGTGCCAGCTCACCACGAGCATTCAATGAGCAGTTCTTC. The full variable domain, its missing parts supplied by reference TRBV18 and TRBJ2-1, is NAGVMQNPRHLVRRRGQEARLRCSPMKGHSHVYWYRQLPEEGLKFMVYLQKENIIDESGMPKERFSAEFPKEGPSILRIQQVVRGDSAAYFCASSPRAFNEQFFGPGTRLTVL.

This CDR3 reads CASSAGTGFADTQYF. The CDR3 nucleotides are TGTGCCAGCAGTGCCGGGACAGGGTTCGCAGATACGCAGTATTTT. This chain uses TRBV2 with TRBJ2-3, with TRBD1 matching over 9 bases. The CDR3 covers 15 residues. V lost 4 bases to trimming and J lost 4 bases; unmatched junction nucleotides: 6. CDR1 and CDR2 from the germline V gene are SNHLY and FYNNEI.

The rearrangement uses TRBV19 and TRBJ1-6; D possibly corresponds to TRBD1 (6 bases). The CDR3 is 15 residues long. Trimming pared 7 bases from V and 4 bases from J, leaving 14 bases between. Germline V lookup: CDR1 LNHDA, CDR2 SQIVND (reference sequence). This CDR3 is CASTPTGEYNSPLHF. The DNA of the CDR3 is TGTGCCAGTACCCCGACAGGAGAATATAATTCACCCCTCCACTTT.

V is TRBV6-6 and J is TRBJ2-3; no firm D call. CDR3 length: 13 residues. V dropped 2 bases and J dropped 4 bases, with 7 bases sitting between them. CDR1 MNHNY and CDR2 SVGAGI come from the germline V gene (reference sequence). The CDR3 spells CASSYVRSDTQYF. Written as DNA, the CDR3 is TGTGCCAGCAGTTACGTCCGGTCAGATACGCAGTATTTT.

This clone was seen once. V usage is TRBV10-3 and J usage is TRBJ2-5, with TRBD1 matching over 10 bases. V was pared by 8 bases and J by 5 bases, with 17 bases of the junction left unmatched. The CDR3 contains 17 residues. Germline-derived CDR1 and CDR2 are ENHRY and SYGVKD. CDR3 in amino acids: CAIAPTPGDRGWETQYF. The CDR3, as DNA: TGTGCCATCGCGCCGACCCCCGGGGACAGGGGATGGGAGACCCAGTACTTC.

This chain uses TRBV4-1 with TRBJ2-7, with 16 bases identical to TRBD2. The CDR3 totals 16 residues. After removal of 4 bases from V and 4 bases from J, the junction contained 4 bases not matched to a gene. Looked up from germline, CDR1 is MGHRA and CDR2 is YSYEKL. The CDR3 DNA reads TGCGCCAGCAGCCCGGGACTAGCGGGAGGGCAATACGAGCAGTACTTC. It translates to CASSPGLAGGQYEQYF.

This clone is a singleton in its sample. This chain links TRBV6-1 with TRBJ2-7; D gene uncertain. V dropped 10 bases and J dropped 2 bases, with 6 bases sitting between them. CDR1 and CDR2 from the germline V gene are MNHNS and SASEGT. The CDR3 extends over 10 amino acids. As DNA, the CDR3 is TGTGCCACCTTCGCCTACGAGCAGTACTTC. Translating gives CATFAYEQYF.

The chain joins TRBV5-4 to TRBJ1-2; possibly TRBD1 for D (6 bases). This CDR3 region has 13 residues. Per germline, CDR1 SGHNT and CDR2 YYREEE (reference sequence). Trimming took 3 bases from V and 3 from J, leaving 9 bases between them. As DNA, the CDR3 is TGTGCCAGCAGCTCGAGGACAGACTATGGCTACACCTTC. Its translation: CASSSRTDYGYTF.

The gene calls are TRBV4-1 and TRBJ2-2; D is perhaps TRBD1 (5 bases). The germline V gene encodes CDR1 MGHRA and CDR2 YSYEKL. This CDR3 contains 17 residues. V was clipped by 4 bases and J by 3 bases, with 18 bases between them. The CDR3 region is CASSRSQQDFYTGELFF. Written as DNA, the CDR3 is TGCGCCAGCAGCCGAAGCCAACAGGATTTTTACACCGGGGAGCTGTTTTTT.

This clone appeared a single time. The chain recombines TRBV11-3 with TRBJ1-6; D is uncertain. Germline CDR1 is SGHNT and CDR2 is YENEEA. The CDR3 loop spans 16 amino acids. Between the trimmed V and J ends, which lost 1 base and 0 bases, there was a span of 7 bases. CDR3: CASSLVSGSYNSPLHF. The CDR3 DNA reads TGTGCCAGCAGCTTAGTCTCAGGCTCCTATAATTCACCCCTCCACTTT.

CDR3 DNA: TGCGCCAGCAGCCTCCTTTTATCCAGGAAGGGAGGCGGGGAGCTGTTTTTT. Amino acid sequence: CASSLLLSRKGGGELFF. J is TRBJ2-2 and V is TRBV4-1, with a tentative D call TRBD2 (6 bases). The CDR3 is 17 amino acids. The V and J ends lost 4 bases and 7 bases respectively, with 22 bases between them. CDR1 is MGHRA and CDR2 is YSYEKL in the germline V gene.

The chain carries TRBV29-1 and TRBJ1-2, with 8 bases lining up with TRBD1. The CDR3 runs 14 residues. V lost 0 bases, J lost 6 bases, and 6 bases stayed unmatched. Germline loops: CDR1 SQVTM, CDR2 ANQGSEA. The CDR3 DNA follows: TGCAGCGTTGAAGATCGTGGACAGGGAGATGGCTACACCTTC. Translating gives CSVEDRGQGDGYTF. Combining the CDR3 with reference TRBV29-1 and TRBJ1-2 gives the whole variable domain SAVISQKPSRDICQRGTSLTIQCQVDSQVTMMFWYRQQPGQSLTLIATANQGSEATYESGFVIDKFPISRPNLTFSTLTVSNMSPEDSSIYLCSVEDRGQGDGYTFGSGTRLTVV.

The genes are TRBV15 and TRBJ2-7; D possibly corresponds to TRBD1 (6 bases). The CDR3 extends over 14 amino acids. Germline V gene lookup returns CDR1 LNHNV and CDR2 YYDKDF (reference sequence). Trimming took off 5 bases at V and 6 bases at J, with 17 bases between the two ends. The CDR3 DNA follows: TGTGCCACCAGCGGAACAGGGTTTTCGGGCGAGCAGTACTTC. It specifies CATSGTGFSGEQYF.

This chain uses TRBV7-8 with TRBJ1-2; TRBD1 matches 8 bases. The length of the CDR3 is 14 residues. The V segment lost 5 bases and the J segment 2 bases; nucleotides outside the gene matches: 4. Per germline, CDR1 SGHVS and CDR2 FQNEAQ. The CDR3 DNA follows: TGTGCCAGCAGCACCGGGACAGGCAACTATGGCTACACCTTC. Amino acid sequence: CASSTGTGNYGYTF.

The chain couples TRBV7-9 to TRBJ2-1; 10 nucleotides agree with TRBD1. Trimming cost V 3 bases and J 4 bases; bases outside gene matches: 9. The CDR3 is made up of 17 amino acids. Germline CDR1 reads SEHNR; CDR2 reads FQNEAQ (reference sequence). The CDR3 nucleotides read TGTGCCAGCAGCTTTCCTTTAGGGACAGGGGCTTACAATGAGCAGTTCTTC. It specifies CASSFPLGTGAYNEQFF.

The J gene is TRBJ1-1, the V gene TRBV6-1; TRBD1 matches 7 bases. The trim removed 8 bases at V and 5 bases at J, leaving 8 bases unmatched. The CDR3 is 13 amino acids. Per germline, CDR1 MNHNS and CDR2 SASEGT. The chain's CDR3 is CASVGRGRTEAFF. The CDR3 nucleotides are TGTGCCAGCGTGGGCAGGGGGAGAACTGAAGCTTTCTTT.

The chain couples TRBV4-1 to TRBJ1-1; the match to TRBD1 covers 7 bases. Trimming cost V 0 bases and J 6 bases; bases outside gene matches: 13. The CDR3 covers 17 residues. CDR1 MGHRA and CDR2 YSYEKL come from the germline V gene. CDR3 nucleotide sequence: TGCGCCAGCAGCCAAGATCCACAGGGGCTTATAATCGCTGAAGCTTTCTTT. This codes for CASSQDPQGLIIAEAFF.

This rearrangement joins TRBV4-1 to TRBJ2-5, with D hard to call. V dropped 0 bases and J dropped 4 bases, with 3 bases sitting between them. This CDR3 contains 12 residues. Germline V gene lookup returns CDR1 MGHRA and CDR2 YSYEKL. CDR3 sequence: CASSQDLETQYF. CDR3 coding DNA: TGCGCCAGCAGCCAAGATCTAGAGACCCAGTACTTC.